These 23 T cell receptor beta chains were sequenced from one sample in a study of T cell responses to AZD1222 COVID-19 vaccine (dated by TCRdb to the early 2020s). Libraries were made using the immunoSEQ multiplex PCR assay. This immuneACCESS table, as held by TCRdb, lists in-frame sequences with V and J called but not all clones. Of the missing ones, under half trace to an unresolved V gene in checked studies; the others have no known cause. This sample is represented by 120,000 or so clones; around 90% of them were singletons. The ten largest clones add up to roughly 1.6% of the sample. The meaning of the sample's time point label: baseline before first vaccination. Sample: peripheral blood, taken on day 0 of AZD1222 vaccination. These receptors came from an adult in good health.

CDR3 in DNA: TGCGCCAGCAGCCTCACAGAGGGAGTCACTGAAGCTTTCTTT. This translates into CASSLTEGVTEAFF. The V gene is TRBV4-3, the J gene TRBJ1-1, with unresolved D. Trimming took off 4 bases at V and 4 bases at J, with 13 bases between the two ends. The CDR3 contains 14 residues. Germline CDR1 is LGHNA and CDR2 is YSLEER.

This chain uses TRBV19 with TRBJ2-5; either TRBD1 or TRBD2 may supply D (5 bases each). Per the germline V gene, CDR1 is LNHDA and CDR2 is SQIVND (reference sequence). Trimming pared 7 bases from V and 4 bases from J, leaving 13 bases between. The CDR3 runs to 13 residues. This CDR3 reads CASNGGYRETQYF. Written as DNA, the CDR3 is TGTGCCAGTAATGGGGGTTATAGAGAGACCCAGTACTTC.

The count of this clone is one. The V gene is TRBV3-1 (or the pseudogene TRBV3-2), the J gene TRBJ2-7, with 7 nucleotides matching TRBD1. J lost 2 bases, V lost 6 bases, and 7 bases had no gene match. Germline-derived CDR1 and CDR2 are LGHDT and YNNKEL (reference sequence). CDR3 length: 14 amino acids. The CDR3 coding sequence is TGTGCCAGCAGTCTGGGACAGCCAGCCTACGAGCAGTACTTC. This translates into CASSLGQPAYEQYF.

The chain recombines TRBV5-8 with TRBJ2-2; 12 nucleotides agree with TRBD2. V dropped 0 bases and J dropped 0; count of bases not matched to a gene: 3. CDR1 and CDR2 (germline): SGHTS, YDEGEE. This CDR3 is built from 18 residues. CDR3 in amino acids: CASSLGWTSGTNTGELFF. The DNA of the CDR3 is TGTGCCAGCAGCTTGGGGTGGACTAGCGGGACGAACACCGGGGAGCTGTTTTTT.

V gene TRBV7-2 combines with J gene TRBJ1-5, with D unresolved. This CDR3 is 12 amino acids long. Germline V CDR1 and CDR2: SGHTA, FQGNSA. V was pared by 3 bases and J by 6 bases, with 6 bases between. Here the CDR3 DNA reads TGTGCCAGCAGCTTGGTCAGTCAGCCCCAGCATTTT. This sequence encodes CASSLVSQPQHF. Full variable domain (outside the CDR3, taken from reference TRBV7-2 and TRBJ1-5): GAGVSQSPSNKVTEKGKDVELRCDPISGHTALYWYRQSLGQGLEFLIYFQGNSAPDKSGLPSDRFSAERTGGSVSTLTIQRTQQEDSAVYLCASSLVSQPQHFGDGTRLSIL.

The rearrangement links TRBV6-5 to TRBJ2-1; 11 bases are shared with TRBD2. Germline V lookup: CDR1 MNHEY, CDR2 SVGAGI. The CDR3 has 13 residues. V trimming: 6 bases; J trimming: 9 bases; junction bases outside the gene matches: 4. The DNA for the CDR3 is TGTGCCAGCAGACGACTAGCGGGAATTGAGCAGTTCTTC. Encoded protein: CASRRLAGIEQFF.

The J gene is TRBJ2-7, the V gene TRBV6-2 or TRBV6-3; D is uncertain. With 5 bases removed from V and 0 bases from J, the gap between germline ends came to 14 bases. The CDR3 contains 15 residues. Germline V gene sequence: CDR1 MNHEY, CDR2 SVGEGT. CDR3 sequence (DNA): TGTGCCAGCAGTGGACCCACAATCAGCTCCTACGAGCAGTACTTC. Translated: CASSGPTISSYEQYF.

This sequence joins TRBV2 and TRBJ2-3, with 12 nucleotides matching TRBD2. The CDR3 extends over 18 amino acids. The germline V gene has CDR1 SNHLY and CDR2 FYNNEI. V lost 5 bases to trimming and J lost 5 bases; unmatched junction nucleotides: 14. Written as DNA, the CDR3 is TGTGCCAGCAGTCCCCCCCTAGCGGGAGGGTGGGAAAAAGATACGCAGTATTTT. Protein sequence: CASSPPLAGGWEKDTQYF.

The chain combines TRBV28 with TRBJ1-3; D gene uncertain. The CDR3 loop spans 11 amino acids. Germline values: CDR1 MDHEN, CDR2 SYDVKM. V lost 2 bases and J lost 7, with 3 bases in between. As DNA, the CDR3 is TGTGCCAGCAGTTTAGTGAACACCATATATTTT. Protein product: CASSLVNTIYF.

The chain recombines TRBV9 with TRBJ1-1, with 8 bases identical to TRBD1. The CDR3 loop spans 14 amino acids. The germline V gene has CDR1 SGDLS and CDR2 YYNGEE. The trim removed 6 bases at V and 3 bases at J, leaving 7 bases unmatched. The CDR3 is CASTSGGRDTEAFF. The DNA for the CDR3 is TGTGCCAGCACGTCAGGGGGCAGGGACACTGAAGCTTTCTTT.

CDR3 protein: CASSVRAGSNSPLHF. The CDR3 DNA follows: TGTGCCAGCAGCGTCCGGGCAGGCAGTAATTCACCCCTCCACTTT. This chain joins TRBV9 and TRBJ1-6; no reliable D call. The ends were cut back, 2 bases at V and 6 bases at J, with 12 bases in the middle. CDR1 and CDR2 (germline): SGDLS, YYNGEE. This CDR3 spans 15 amino acids.

J is TRBJ2-3 and V is TRBV9; 12 bases map to TRBD2. Germline V CDR1 and CDR2: SGDLS, YYNGEE. The CDR3 totals 17 residues. Trimming cost V 3 bases and J 2 bases; bases outside gene matches: 7. CDR3 residues: CASSGASGRANTDTQYF. The CDR3 DNA is TGTGCCAGCAGCGGAGCTAGCGGGAGGGCCAACACAGATACGCAGTATTTT.

The CDR3 region is CASSVLDRERREAHNEQFF. CDR3 bases: TGTGCCAGCAGTGTATTGGACAGGGAACGGCGGGAGGCTCACAATGAGCAGTTCTTC. The rearrangement uses TRBV2 and TRBJ2-1, with D perhaps TRBD1 or TRBD2 (8 bases each). CDR1 and CDR2 (germline): SNHLY, FYNNEI. CDR3 length: 19 amino acids. Trimming took 4 bases from V and 5 from J, leaving 27 bases between them.

The chain links TRBV3-1 (or the pseudogene TRBV3-2) to TRBJ2-7, with 10 nucleotides matching TRBD2. The CDR3 is 16 residues long. Germline values: CDR1 LGHDT, CDR2 YNNKEL (reference sequence). V shed 4 bases and J 3 bases; nucleotides not matched to a gene: 9. Here the CDR3 DNA reads TGTGCCAGCAGCCCAGAACTAGCGGGAAACCTCTACGAGCAGTACTTC. This sequence encodes CASSPELAGNLYEQYF.

This clone was detected once. Other DNA sequences in the same sample also yield this CDR3. V usage is TRBV9 and J usage is TRBJ2-3; a possible D gene is TRBD2 (5 bases). The CDR3 has 14 amino acids. The V end lost 0 bases, the J end lost 0 bases, and 5 bases lay between the germline ends. The germline CDR1 and CDR2 sequences are SGDLS and YYNGEE. CDR3 sequence (DNA): TGTGCCAGCAGCGTAGGAGGGAGCACAGATACGCAGTATTTT. It translates to CASSVGGSTDTQYF.

The chain carries TRBV20-1 and TRBJ1-5; perhaps TRBD1 as D (6 bases). This CDR3 region has 15 residues. Germline loops: CDR1 DFQATT, CDR2 SNEGSKA (reference sequence). V was pared by 3 bases and J by 3 bases, with 15 bases between. The CDR3 here is CSASPGRGVNQPQHF. Here the CDR3 DNA reads TGCAGTGCTAGTCCGGGAAGGGGGGTCAATCAGCCCCAGCATTTT.

This clone came up a few times. V and J are TRBV9 and TRBJ2-3; 9 bases agree with TRBD1. This CDR3 spans 15 amino acids. Germline trimming cut 5 bases from V and 5 bases from J; bases unmatched to any gene: 9. Germline assignment: CDR1 SGDLS and CDR2 YYNGEE. This CDR3 is CASRDRTGDIDTQYF. The CDR3 DNA is TGTGCCAGCAGGGATAGGACAGGGGACATAGATACGCAGTATTTT.

V is TRBV5-1 and J is TRBJ2-5; no reliable D call. V dropped 0 bases and J dropped 0 bases, with 12 bases sitting between them. In germline, CDR1 is SGHRS, CDR2 YFSETQ. The CDR3 is made up of 16 amino acids. The chain's CDR3 is CASSLGQVGYQETQYF. CDR3 nucleotide sequence: TGCGCCAGCAGCTTGGGGCAGGTCGGATACCAAGAGACCCAGTACTTC.

This clone occurred once. The V call is TRBV20-1, the J call TRBJ2-1, with 10 bases fitting TRBD2. The germline V gene has CDR1 DFQATT and CDR2 SNEGSKA (reference sequence). The CDR3 extends over 14 amino acids. V dropped 3 bases and J dropped 2; count of bases not matched to a gene: 1. CDR3 residues: CSASGLAAYNEQFF. Written as DNA, the CDR3 is TGCAGTGCTAGTGGACTAGCGGCCTACAATGAGCAGTTCTTC.

The chain is built from TRBV28 and TRBJ1-4, with 8 nucleotides matching TRBD1. The germline V gene has CDR1 MDHEN and CDR2 SYDVKM. This CDR3 spans 15 amino acids. The ends lost 8 bases at V and 1 base at J; junction bases unmatched: 6. This CDR3 is CASHPDRGTNEKLFF. In DNA, the CDR3 is TGTGCCAGCCACCCAGACAGGGGAACTAATGAAAAACTGTTTTTT.

This sequence joins TRBV9 and TRBJ2-1, with unresolved D. Germline lookup yields CDR1 SGDLS and CDR2 YYNGEE. V was clipped by 0 bases and J by 0 bases, with 10 bases between them. This CDR3 has 16 amino acids. The CDR3 reads CASSVAQSSSYNEQFF. For the CDR3, the DNA is TGTGCCAGCAGCGTAGCCCAGTCGAGCTCCTACAATGAGCAGTTCTTC.

V is TRBV5-6 and J is TRBJ2-7; tentatively, D is TRBD2 (5 bases). The CDR3 totals 14 residues. Germline CDR1 and CDR2: SGHDT and YYEEEE. The V end lost 1 base, the J end lost 3 bases, and 11 bases lay between the germline ends. The CDR3 loop is CASSLFRDDYEQYF. Here the CDR3 DNA reads TGTGCCAGCAGCTTGTTTCGGGATGACTACGAGCAGTACTTC. The full variable domain, with the rest looked up from reference TRBV5-6 and TRBJ2-7, is DAGVTQSPTHLIKTRGQQVTLRCSPKSGHDTVSWYQQALGQGPQFIFQYYEEEERQRGNFPDRFSGHQFPNYSSELNVNALLLGDSALYLCASSLFRDDYEQYFGPGTRLTVT.

The rearrangement joins TRBV7-8 to TRBJ1-6, with 10 bases aligning to TRBD1. Germline V gene data show CDR1 as SGHVS and CDR2 as FQNEAQ. The CDR3 spans 22 residues. J gave up 0 bases and V 1 base, and 15 bases lay outside the gene matches. The CDR3 coding sequence is TGTGCCAGCAGCTTAGTAGGGAATTGGTGGGACAGGGGTAGCTCCTATAATTCACCCCTCCACTTT. This encodes CASSLVGNWWDRGSSYNSPLHF.